The 4 T cell receptor beta chains presented below share a single source sample, sequenced in a study of control samples from healthy donors and cancer patients. Only in-frame clones appear in the TCRdb table, and some are missing; sequencing was by immunoSEQ multiplex PCR. The sample has 130,000 to 150,000 clones, around nine tenths seen once. Sequencing was carried out using blood. The receptors were gathered from a man in his thirties or forties in good health.

V usage is TRBV2 and J usage is TRBJ1-5; tentatively, D is TRBD1 (6 bases). The V end lost 3 bases, the J end lost 7 bases, and 13 bases lay between the germline ends. Per germline, CDR1 SNHLY and CDR2 FYNNEI. This CDR3 contains 14 residues. In nucleotides, the CDR3 is TGTGCCAGCAGTGATCAACAGGGAGACCAGCCCCAGCATTTT. Residues: CASSDQQGDQPQHF.

This clone was observed a single time. The chain recombines TRBV20-1 with TRBJ1-1; 8 nucleotides agree with TRBD1. Germline trimming cut 3 bases from V and 1 base from J; bases unmatched to any gene: 1. In germline, CDR1 is DFQATT, CDR2 SNEGSKA (reference sequence). The CDR3 length is 13 residues. CDR3 sequence reads: CSASGTGNTEAFF. DNA of the CDR3: TGCAGTGCTAGTGGGACAGGGAACACTGAAGCTTTCTTT.

This chain uses TRBV6-5 with TRBJ2-1; TRBD1 is a possible D gene (5 bases). The CDR3 has 14 amino acids. CDR1 and CDR2 (germline): MNHEY, SVGAGI. Trimming cost V 6 bases and J 2 bases, with 11 bases left between them. The CDR3 bases are TGTGCCAGCAGGAAGGGGCGGACCTACAATGAGCAGTTCTTC. Its translation: CASRKGRTYNEQFF.

The V and J genes are TRBV28 and TRBJ1-5; D gene ambiguous. CDR3 length: 12 residues. Per germline, CDR1 MDHEN and CDR2 SYDVKM. Trimming shortened V by 2 bases and J by 4 bases, and 3 bases separated the two germline ends. CDR3 sequence: CASSLLNQPQHF. The CDR3 nucleotides read TGTGCCAGCAGTTTACTGAATCAGCCCCAGCATTTT.